This TCR beta chain was sequenced during a study of siplizumab effects on memory and regulatory T cells. Study-level points and caveats: Mapping to unstimulated subsets was achieved for only a minor fraction of alloreactive clones. Siplizumab produced a significant reduction in alloreactive sequences that were traceable to unstimulated CD4+ memory cells. In controls, 26.9% of mappable alloreactive CD4+ clones were Treg-derived on average, versus around 70% with siplizumab.

This clone was picked up one time. The antigen is not known. Assaying covered approximately 10^5 TCR templates per sample. The assay was immunoSEQ multiplex PCR, and TCRdb's table has in-frame clones only and misses some. This sample has more than 95,000 clones, with 85% to 95% found just once. Trimming at V came to 4 bases and at J to 6 bases, leaving 3 bases not matched to a gene. The CDR3 is 14 residues long. Germline CDR1 is MNHNY and CDR2 is SVGAGI (reference sequence). The TCR originated in a human donor in good health. Material for sequencing was Tregs sorted from blood. V is TRBV6-6 and J is TRBJ1-4; 9 bases agree with TRBD1. CDR3 loop: CASSSGQGYEKLFF. CDR3 in DNA: TGTGCCAGCAGTTCGGGACAGGGATATGAAAAACTGTTTTTT.